This T cell receptor (beta chain) was obtained from a study of cytomegalovirus exposure and HLA in healthy donors. Study-level points and caveats: Presence/absence analyses assumed roughly uniform sequencing depth across donors, which may not hold.

This clone showed up just a few times. Its cognate antigen is unknown. 13 Jbeta primers and 60 Vbeta primers were used for the PCR. The repertoire was sequenced with immunoSEQ multiplex PCR; TCRdb's copy has only in-frame clones and lacks some. The sample yields 150,000 to 200,000 clones, approximately 80% seen once. This CDR3 is built from 15 residues. The germline V gene has CDR1 MDHEN and CDR2 SYDVKM. V gave up 7 bases and J gave up 4 bases; unmatched junction bases: 11. The sequencing input was PBMCs. The rearrangement joins TRBV28 to TRBJ2-7, with TRBD2 matching over 9 bases. This sequence was found in a man aged 18 to 29 in good health and CMV-seronegative. CDR3 sequence (DNA): TGTGCCAGCACTAGCGGGATATCTAGCGAGTACGAGCAGTACTTC. Translated: CASTSGISSEYEQYF.